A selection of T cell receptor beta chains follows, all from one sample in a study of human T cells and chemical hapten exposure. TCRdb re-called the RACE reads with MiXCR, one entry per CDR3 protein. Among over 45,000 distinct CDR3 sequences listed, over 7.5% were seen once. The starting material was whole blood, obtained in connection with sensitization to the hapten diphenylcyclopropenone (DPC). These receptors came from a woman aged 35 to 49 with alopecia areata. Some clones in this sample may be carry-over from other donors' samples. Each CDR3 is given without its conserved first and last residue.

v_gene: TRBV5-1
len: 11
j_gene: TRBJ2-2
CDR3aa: ASSLAVAGELF

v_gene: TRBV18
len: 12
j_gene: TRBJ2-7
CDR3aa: ASSPFKGMGEQY

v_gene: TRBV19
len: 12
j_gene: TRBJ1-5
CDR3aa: ASSSTGGNQPQH

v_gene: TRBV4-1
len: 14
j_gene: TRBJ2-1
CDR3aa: ASSQERLAGNNEQF

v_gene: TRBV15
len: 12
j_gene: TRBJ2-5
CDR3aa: ATSPVWGQETQY

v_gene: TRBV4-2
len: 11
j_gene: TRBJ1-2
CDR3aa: ASSQASNYGYT

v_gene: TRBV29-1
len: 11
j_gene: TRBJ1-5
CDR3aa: SVSSGSNQPQH

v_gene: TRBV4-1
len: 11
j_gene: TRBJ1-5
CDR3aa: ASSQGQFQPQH

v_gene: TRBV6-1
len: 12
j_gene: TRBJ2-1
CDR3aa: ASVLDRGRNEQF

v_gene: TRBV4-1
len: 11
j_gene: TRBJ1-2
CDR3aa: ASSRDGNYGYT

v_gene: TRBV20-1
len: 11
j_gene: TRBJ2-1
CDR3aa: SREGLSYNEQF

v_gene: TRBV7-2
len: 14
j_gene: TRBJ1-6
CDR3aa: ASSSQRQLAGSPLH

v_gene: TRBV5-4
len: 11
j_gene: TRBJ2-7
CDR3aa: ASTRTGSDEQY

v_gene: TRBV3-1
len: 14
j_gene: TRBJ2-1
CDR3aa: ASSQPRGPFYNEQF

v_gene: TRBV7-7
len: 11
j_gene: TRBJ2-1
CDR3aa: ASSLVEGNEQF

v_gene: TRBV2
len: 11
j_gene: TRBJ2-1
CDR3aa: ASRPGQGHEQF

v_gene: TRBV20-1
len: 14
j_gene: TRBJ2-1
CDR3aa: SAKVSSGRSYNEQF

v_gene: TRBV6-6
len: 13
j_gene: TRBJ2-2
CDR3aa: ASRPLGANTGELF

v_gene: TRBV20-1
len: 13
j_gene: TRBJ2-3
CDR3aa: SARASGGFTDTQY

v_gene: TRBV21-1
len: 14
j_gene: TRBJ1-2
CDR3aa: ASSKPNTGEMYGYT

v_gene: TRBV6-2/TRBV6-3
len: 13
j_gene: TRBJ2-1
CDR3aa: ASSYDRGLYNEQF

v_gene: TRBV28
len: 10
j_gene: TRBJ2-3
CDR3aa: ASRLRTDTQY

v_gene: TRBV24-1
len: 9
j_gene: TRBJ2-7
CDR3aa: ATPGSYEQY

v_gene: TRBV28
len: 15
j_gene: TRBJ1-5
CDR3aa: ASSSGPHIAVDQPQH

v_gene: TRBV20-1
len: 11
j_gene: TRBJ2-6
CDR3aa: SARDSGANVLT

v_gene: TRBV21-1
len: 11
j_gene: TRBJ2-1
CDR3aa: ASSKDSGDEQF

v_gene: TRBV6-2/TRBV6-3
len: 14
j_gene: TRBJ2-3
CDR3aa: ASSYWADPATDTQY

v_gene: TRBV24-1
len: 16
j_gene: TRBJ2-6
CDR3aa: ATSSAGNSRSGANVLT

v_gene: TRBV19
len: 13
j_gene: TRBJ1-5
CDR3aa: ASSTQGAGNQPQH

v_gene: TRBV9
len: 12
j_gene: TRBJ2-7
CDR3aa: ASSPSQGPYEQY

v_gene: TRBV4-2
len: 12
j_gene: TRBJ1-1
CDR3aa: ASSQDPTETEAF

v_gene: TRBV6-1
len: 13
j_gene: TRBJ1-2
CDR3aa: ASSEVPGPNYGYT

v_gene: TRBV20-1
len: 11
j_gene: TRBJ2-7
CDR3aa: SAPGTGYGEQY

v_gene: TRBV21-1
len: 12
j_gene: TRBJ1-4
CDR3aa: ASSSQGVWEKLF

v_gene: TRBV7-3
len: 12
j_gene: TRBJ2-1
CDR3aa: ASSPDRAYNEQF

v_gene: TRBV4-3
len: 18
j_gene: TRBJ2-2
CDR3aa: ASSQVGSSNRDTNTGELF

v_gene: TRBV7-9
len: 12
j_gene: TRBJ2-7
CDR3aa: ASSLVESVYEQY

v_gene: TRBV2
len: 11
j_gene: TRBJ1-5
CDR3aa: ASSRTGEQPQH

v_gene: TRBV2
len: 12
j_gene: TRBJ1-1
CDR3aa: ASLRTGPNTEAF

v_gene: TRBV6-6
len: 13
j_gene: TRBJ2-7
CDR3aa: ASSPEAVGLYEQY

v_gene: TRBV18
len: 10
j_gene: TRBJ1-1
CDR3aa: ASSRRNTEAF

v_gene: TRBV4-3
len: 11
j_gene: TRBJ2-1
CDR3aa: ASPGGPRNEQF

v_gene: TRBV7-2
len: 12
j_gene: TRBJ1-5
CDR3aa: ASSLDRGTSAQH

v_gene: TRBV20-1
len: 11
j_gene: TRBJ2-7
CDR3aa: SAREGSNYEQY

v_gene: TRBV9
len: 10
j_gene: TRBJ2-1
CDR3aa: ASSHTREEQF

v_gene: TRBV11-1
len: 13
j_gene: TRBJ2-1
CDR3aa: ASSLGQGTYNEQF

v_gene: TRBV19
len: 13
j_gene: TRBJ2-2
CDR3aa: ASSTTGTATGELF

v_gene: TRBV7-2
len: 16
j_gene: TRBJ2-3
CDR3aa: ASSHGTSGVLSTDTQY

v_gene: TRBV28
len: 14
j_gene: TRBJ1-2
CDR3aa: ASSNLDLTPHYGYT

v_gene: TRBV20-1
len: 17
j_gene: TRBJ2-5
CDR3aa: SARAMRFAGRTPRETQY

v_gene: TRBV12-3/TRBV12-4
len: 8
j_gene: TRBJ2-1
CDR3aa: ASSLTRQF

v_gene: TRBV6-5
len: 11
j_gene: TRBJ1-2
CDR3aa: ASSYSPGYGYT

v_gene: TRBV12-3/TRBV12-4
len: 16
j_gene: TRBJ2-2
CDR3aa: ASSPRQSLSTRTGELF

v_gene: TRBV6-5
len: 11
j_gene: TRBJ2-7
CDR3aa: ASAGFYSYEQY

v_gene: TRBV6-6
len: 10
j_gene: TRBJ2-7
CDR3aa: ASSWTSYEQY

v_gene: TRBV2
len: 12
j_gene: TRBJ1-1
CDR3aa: ASSGTGWFTEAF

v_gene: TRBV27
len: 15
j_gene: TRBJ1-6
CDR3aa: ASSFVVTTGGPSPLH

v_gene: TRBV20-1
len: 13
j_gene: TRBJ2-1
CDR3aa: SAREPGTGNNEQF

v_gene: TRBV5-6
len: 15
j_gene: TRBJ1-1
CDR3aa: ASSPIRDRGVNTEAF

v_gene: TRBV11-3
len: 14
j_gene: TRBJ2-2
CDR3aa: ASSLDSGQNTGELF